This TCR beta chain was recorded in a study of Tregs in tolerant kidney transplant recipients. Findings and limits, study-wide: The most relevant donor-specific Treg TCRbeta repertoire apparently came from expansion with activated donor B cells. Few patients were studied, so findings need validation in larger groups. Biological reproducibility was not directly addressed in this study.

In its sample, this clone was seen once. Its specificity is not known. Thawed PBMCs were FACS-sorted into unstimulated CD4+CD25+CD127- regulatory T cells, CD4+CD25- non-regulatory cells, CD4 and CD8 cells. The CDR3 loop spans 14 amino acids. TCRdb's table, derived via immunoSEQ multiplex PCR, lists solely in-frame clones and lacks some. The table lists over 50,000 clones, over 70% of them singletons, with under 6.5% in the top ten. The specimen was CD4+ T cells from blood. This TCR was recovered from a human donor in good health. The chain uses TRBV12-2 and TRBJ2-7. TRBV12-2 is described as a pseudogene. CDR3 amino acids: CASRLPVDSYEQYF. CDR3 DNA: TGTGCAAGTCGCTTGCCCGTCGATTCCTACGAGCAGTACTTC.